The T cell receptor beta chain described here comes from a study of T cells in Graves' hyperthyroidism and ophthalmopathy. RNA transcripts served as the template for amplifying TCR beta CDR3 regions. Carried out on the TCR CDR3, a first-round RT-PCR used the HTBI primer set. Using its own MiXCR run on the multiplex PCR reads, TCRdb lists one record per CDR3 protein. The table has under 750,000 distinct CDR3 sequences, roughly a sixth seen once; the top ten hold roughly a sixth. This CDR3 has 13 amino acids. Trimming shortened V by 6 bases and J by 0 bases, and 3 bases separated the two germline ends. Per germline, CDR1 SNHLY and CDR2 FYNNEI. This clonotype was detected many times.

The sequenced sample consisted of blood. The V and J genes are TRBV2 and TRBJ2-6; no firm D call. This clonotype was sampled from a woman aged 45-59 years with Graves' hyperthyroidism that later progressed to Graves' ophthalmopathy. The CDR3 loop reads CASRYSGANVLTF. DNA of the CDR3: TGTGCCAGCAGATACTCTGGGGCCAACGTCCTGACTTTC.